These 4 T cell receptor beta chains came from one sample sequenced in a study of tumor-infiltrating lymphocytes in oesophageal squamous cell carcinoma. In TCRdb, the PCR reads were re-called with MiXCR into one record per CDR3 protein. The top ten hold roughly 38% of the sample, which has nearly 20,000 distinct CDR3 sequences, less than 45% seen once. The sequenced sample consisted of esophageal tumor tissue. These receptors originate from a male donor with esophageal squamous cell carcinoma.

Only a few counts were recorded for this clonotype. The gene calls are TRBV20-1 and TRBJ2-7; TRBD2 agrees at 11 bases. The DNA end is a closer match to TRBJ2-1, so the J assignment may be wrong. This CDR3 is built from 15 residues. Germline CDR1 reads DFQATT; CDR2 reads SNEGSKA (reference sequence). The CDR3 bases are TGCAGTGCTAGGGGGACTAGCGGAGCCTACAATGAGCAGTTCTTC. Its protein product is CSARGTSGAYNEQFF.

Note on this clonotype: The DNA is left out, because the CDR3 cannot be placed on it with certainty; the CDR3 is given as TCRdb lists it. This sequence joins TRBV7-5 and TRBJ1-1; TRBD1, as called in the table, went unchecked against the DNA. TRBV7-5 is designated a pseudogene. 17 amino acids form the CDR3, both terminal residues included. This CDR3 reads CISVPEARTGKNTEAFF.

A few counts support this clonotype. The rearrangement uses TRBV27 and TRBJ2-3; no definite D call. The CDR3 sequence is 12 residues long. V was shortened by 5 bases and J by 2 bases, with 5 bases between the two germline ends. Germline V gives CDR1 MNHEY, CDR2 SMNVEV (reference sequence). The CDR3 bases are TGTGCCAGCAGTCCCAACACAGATACGCAGTATTTT. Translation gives CASSPNTDTQYF.

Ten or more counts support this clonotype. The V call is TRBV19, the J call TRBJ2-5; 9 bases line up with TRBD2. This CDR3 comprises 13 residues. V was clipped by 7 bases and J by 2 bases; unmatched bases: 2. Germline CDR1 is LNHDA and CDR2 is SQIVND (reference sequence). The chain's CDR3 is CASKSGGQETQYF. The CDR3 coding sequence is TGTGCCAGTAAAAGCGGGGGGCAAGAGACCCAGTACTTC. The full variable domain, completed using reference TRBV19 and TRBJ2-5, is DGGITQSPKYLFRKEGQNVTLSCEQNLNHDAMYWYRQDPGQGLRLIYYSQIVNDFQKGDIAEGYSVSREKKESFPLTVTSAQKNPTAFYLCASKSGGQETQYFGPGTRLLVL.